Below, 18 T cell receptor beta chains from the same sample are listed, as sequenced in a study of beta chain features in type 1 diabetes. Study-wide findings and caveats: People with Type 1 diabetes carried modestly yet significantly shorter TCRB CDR3s in all four CD4+ subsets.

What these receptors recognize is not known. Sequencing targeted expressed TCRB transcripts, as all isolated RNA had been reverse transcribed. The protocol was immunoSEQ multiplex PCR, while the TCRdb copy is restricted to in-frame clones and leaves out a portion. The sample lists hundreds of thousands of clones, over 12% occurring once. Material: naive CD4+ T cells from blood. These receptors originate from a man between 18 and 29 years old with type 1 diabetes.

The V gene is TRBV6-1, the J gene TRBJ2-5; D is unclear. The length of the CDR3 is 14 residues. Trimming left V 1 base short and J 4 bases short, with 10 bases between. The germline CDR1 and CDR2 sequences are MNHNS and SASEGT. The CDR3 coding sequence is TGTGCCAGCAGTGAAGGGCCCTCAAGAGAGACCCAGTACTTC. Translation gives CASSEGPSRETQYF.

A remark on this clone: The sample has other DNA sequences that encode this CDR3 too. The rearrangement uses TRBV30 and TRBJ1-2; no firm D call. V gave up 0 bases and J gave up 4 bases, with 3 bases separating them. The CDR3 runs 11 residues. CDR1 and CDR2 from the germline V gene are GTSNPN and SVGIG (reference sequence). The CDR3 DNA reads as TGTGCCTGGAGTGTACTCTATGGCTACACCTTC. Protein: CAWSVLYGYTF.

This clone turned up a few times. For the CDR3, the DNA is TGTGCCTGGAGTGCCGGCAGGGCCTATGGCTACACCTTC. This sequence encodes CAWSAGRAYGYTF. The rearrangement uses TRBV30 and TRBJ1-2; tentatively, D is TRBD1 (5 bases). The ends were cut back, 1 base at V and 4 bases at J, with 10 bases in the middle. The CDR3 contains 13 residues. The germline CDR1 and CDR2 sequences are GTSNPN and SVGIG (reference sequence).

The chain is built from TRBV4-3 and TRBJ2-7, with D maybe TRBD2 (6 bases). The CDR3 spans 18 residues. Looked up from germline, CDR1 is LGHNA and CDR2 is YSLEER. The V end lost 0 bases, the J end lost 0 bases, and 18 bases lay between the germline ends. CDR3 protein: CASSQDRERREPSYEQYF. The DNA of the CDR3 is TGCGCCAGCAGCCAAGATCGGGAGCGAAGGGAACCCTCCTACGAGCAGTACTTC.

The chain links TRBV30 to TRBJ2-5, with 7 bases aligning to TRBD1. Unmatched junction bases numbered 4, after V lost 5 bases and J lost 4 bases. Germline loops: CDR1 GTSNPN, CDR2 SVGIG (reference sequence). The CDR3 contains 12 residues. The CDR3 sequence is CAWGDSGETQYF. The CDR3 nucleotides are TGTGCCTGGGGGGACAGCGGAGAGACCCAGTACTTC.

This clone has at least ten counts. The rearrangement links TRBV10-3 to TRBJ2-3, with D hard to call. V was pared by 5 bases and J by 0 bases, with 0 bases between. Germline V gene sequence: CDR1 ENHRY, CDR2 SYGVKD. CDR3 size: 11 residues. CDR3 in DNA: TGTGCCATCAGTAGCACAGATACGCAGTATTTT. It codes for CAISSTDTQYF.

This sequence joins TRBV9 and TRBJ2-1, with D unclear. Germline CDR1 reads SGDLS; CDR2 reads YYNGEE. This CDR3 contains 12 residues. V lost 2 bases to trimming and J lost 9 bases, with 9 bases between them. The DNA for the CDR3 is TGTGCCAGCAGCGTCCCTAATGGTGAGCAGTTCTTC. Translated, it gives CASSVPNGEQFF. Full variable domain (outside the CDR3, taken from reference TRBV9 and TRBJ2-1): DSGVTQTPKHLITATGQRVTLRCSPRSGDLSVYWYQQSLDQGLQFLIQYYNGEERAKGNILERFSAQQFPDLHSELNLSSLELGDSALYFCASSVPNGEQFFGPGTRLTVL.

The chain employs TRBV7-9 and TRBJ2-3, with a tentative D call TRBD1 (6 bases). CDR3 length: 13 amino acids. Germline V gene sequence: CDR1 SEHNR, CDR2 FQNEAQ (reference sequence). The V end lost 4 bases, the J end lost 5 bases, and 10 bases lay between the germline ends. Written as DNA, the CDR3 is TGTGCCAGCAGCTGGGACATCCAAGATACGCAGTATTTT. This sequence encodes CASSWDIQDTQYF.

The rearrangement links TRBV14 to TRBJ1-5; possibly TRBD1 for D (5 bases). Germline V gene sequence: CDR1 SGHDN, CDR2 FVKESK. The CDR3 is 14 amino acids. V lost 1 base to trimming and J lost 5 bases, with 9 bases between them. DNA of the CDR3: TGTGCCAGCAGCCAAGGTGGGGGAGATCAGCCCCAGCATTTT. It encodes CASSQGGGDQPQHF.

The gene calls are TRBV5-1 and TRBJ1-1, with 7 positions matching TRBD1. Germline CDR1 and CDR2: SGHRS and YFSETQ. The CDR3 is made up of 15 amino acids. Germline trimming cut 2 bases from V and 2 bases from J; bases unmatched to any gene: 6. This CDR3 is CASSLLTGKNTEAFF. The CDR3 nucleotides read TGCGCCAGCAGCTTACTGACAGGGAAAAACACTGAAGCTTTCTTT.

The chain combines TRBV28 with TRBJ1-5; no clear D gene. The V end was cut by 5 bases, the J end by 2 bases, with 7 bases between. Per germline, CDR1 MDHEN and CDR2 SYDVKM. CDR3 length: 13 residues. CDR3 coding DNA: TGTGCCAGCAGTGTGCGGGGCAATCAGCCCCAGCATTTT. This sequence encodes CASSVRGNQPQHF.

Concerning this clone: Relative to the germline gene, one junction end is altered; a read error may explain this. The gene calls are TRBV7-7 and TRBJ1-1; tentatively, D is TRBD1 (6 bases). This CDR3 is built from 13 residues. CDR1 and CDR2 (germline): SSHAT, FNYEAQ (reference sequence). Here the CDR3 DNA reads TGTGCTAGCAGCCCGGACAGACACACTGAAGCTTTCTTT. This sequence encodes CASSPDRHTEAFF.

The chain is built from TRBV2 and TRBJ1-5, with TRBD1 as a possible D gene (5 bases). V gave up 6 bases and J gave up 4 bases, with 7 bases separating them. The CDR3 contains 12 residues. In germline, CDR1 is SNHLY, CDR2 FYNNEI. The CDR3 sequence is CASRDTNQPQHF. CDR3 DNA sequence: TGTGCCAGCAGGGACACTAATCAGCCCCAGCATTTT.

This clone has a handful of counts. The chain combines TRBV29-1 with TRBJ1-1, with TRBD1 as a possible D gene (6 bases). V lost 5 bases, J lost 5 bases, and 18 bases lay in between. The CDR3 runs 14 residues. Germline-derived CDR1 and CDR2 are SQVTM and ANQGSEA. CDR3 coding DNA: TGCAGCGTTTTCCGACAGGAGAGCGGGACTGAAGCTTTCTTT. Its protein is CSVFRQESGTEAFF.

V is TRBV14 and J is TRBJ2-6; perhaps TRBD1 as D (5 bases). This CDR3 is built from 15 residues. The V end lost 4 bases, the J end lost 1 base, and 8 bases lay between the germline ends. Germline CDR1 and CDR2: SGHDN and FVKESK. The CDR3 is CASSPQASGANVLTF. CDR3 DNA: TGTGCCAGCAGCCCACAGGCGTCTGGGGCCAACGTCCTGACTTTC.

V is TRBV5-1 and J is TRBJ2-1, with D perhaps assigned TRBD1 or TRBD2 (5 bases each). CDR1 is SGHRS and CDR2 is YFSETQ in the germline V gene. This CDR3 contains 13 residues. The V end lost 7 bases, the J end lost 9 bases, and 17 bases lay between the germline ends. CDR3 DNA: TGCGCCAGCGCATTAGGGGCGGGCCCTGAGCAGTTCTTC. It is translated as CASALGAGPEQFF. Based on the CDR3 plus reference TRBV5-1 and TRBJ2-1, the full variable domain is KAGVTQTPRYLIKTRGQQVTLSCSPISGHRSVSWYQQTPGQGLQFLFEYFSETQRNKGNFPGRFSGRQFSNSRSEMNVSTLELGDSALYLCASALGAGPEQFFGPGTRLTVL.

This sequence joins TRBV11-2 and TRBJ1-1; TRBD1 matches at 8 bases. The V gene's germline CDR1 is SGHAT and CDR2 FQNNGV. The CDR3 extends over 12 amino acids. The V and J ends lost 4 bases and 6 bases, in that order; junction bases with no gene match: 1. This chain's CDR3 is CASSSDRAEAFF. The CDR3 DNA follows: TGTGCCAGCAGCTCGGACAGGGCTGAAGCTTTCTTT.

This clone was counted a few times. This rearrangement joins TRBV6-1 to TRBJ2-3; D remains ambiguous. CDR3 length: 15 residues. The V gene lost 1 base and the J gene lost 3 bases, with 11 bases spanning the gap. Germline lookup yields CDR1 MNHNS and CDR2 SASEGT. In nucleotides, the CDR3 is TGTGCCAGCAGTGAAGGTTGGGATGGAACAGATACGCAGTATTTT. Protein: CASSEGWDGTDTQYF.